The clone carrying this T cell receptor (beta chain) was detected only a few times. TCRdb passed the RACE reads through MiXCR, listing each CDR3 protein once. The data hold roughly 140,000 distinct CDR3 sequences, with approximately 12% observed a single time. The sample originates from a study of human T cells and chemical hapten exposure. Study as a whole: Patients were mainly female, each with alopecia areata, totalis or universalis.

This CDR3 has 14 amino acids. Per the germline V gene, CDR1 is DFQATT and CDR2 is SNEGSKA (reference sequence). The V and J ends lost 3 bases and 0 bases respectively, with 12 bases between them. Described time point: patch test 2, 6 weeks after DPC sensitization. Treatment reported: therapeutic diphenylcyclopropenone sensitization with weekly scalp DPC. The V gene is TRBV20-1, the J gene TRBJ2-7, with a tentative D call TRBD2 (7 bases). The clonotype comes from a woman aged 50 to 60 with alopecia areata. Some clones in this sample may be carry-over from other donors' samples. Sequencing was performed on whole blood, taken in connection with sensitization to the hapten diphenylcyclopropenone (DPC). CDR3 DNA sequence: TGCAGTGCTAGCCCGGGGGGCTACTCCTACGAGCAGTACTTC. This sequence encodes CSASPGGYSYEQYF.